Each of the 5 T cell receptor beta chains below was sequenced from the same sample in a study of T cells in tuberculosis. This table comes from immunoSEQ multiplex PCR, and its TCRdb copy is limited to in-frame clones, with some not included. This table holds roughly 35,000 clones, about 94% found once. The sample comprised PBMCs. The receptor set was obtained from a donor under 30 with latent tuberculosis or without tuberculosis infection.

This chain links TRBV5-4 with TRBJ1-2, with TRBD1 matching 7 bases. CDR1 is SGHNT and CDR2 is YYREEE in the germline V gene (reference sequence). This CDR3 is 15 amino acids long. J gave up 4 bases and V 2 bases, and 8 bases lay outside the gene matches. CDR3 amino acids: CASSLGQAHRYGYTF. The CDR3 nucleotides read TGTGCCAGCAGCTTAGGACAGGCACACCGCTATGGCTACACCTTC.

This clone was seen once. The chain links TRBV5-1 to TRBJ2-7; possibly TRBD2 for D (5 bases). V lost 6 bases and J 2 bases, leaving 18 bases between the germline ends. CDR1 SGHRS and CDR2 YFSETQ come from the germline V gene. The CDR3 spans 15 residues. The CDR3 bases are TGCGCCAGCACCTCCTCGGACGGGGAAGCCTACGAGCAGTACTTC. It yields the protein CASTSSDGEAYEQYF.

The rearrangement uses TRBV12-5 and TRBJ1-6; D is possibly TRBD1 (6 bases). The CDR3 runs to 17 residues. Trimming took 0 bases from V and 4 from J, leaving 13 bases between them. The germline V gene encodes CDR1 LGHNT and CDR2 FRNRAP. This CDR3 reads CASGLVRGGVYNSPLHF. DNA of the CDR3: TGTGCTAGTGGTTTGGTAAGGGGGGGAGTTTATAATTCACCCCTCCACTTT.

The chain combines TRBV19 with TRBJ1-1; D remains ambiguous. The ends were cut back, 2 bases at V and 0 bases at J, with 16 bases in the middle. Per germline, CDR1 LNHDA and CDR2 SQIVND (reference sequence). The CDR3 loop spans 17 amino acids. CDR3 loop: CASSILPGLPMNTEAFF. The CDR3 DNA follows: TGTGCCAGTAGTATATTACCCGGACTGCCCATGAACACTGAAGCTTTCTTT. Supplemented by reference TRBV19 and TRBJ1-1, the full variable domain reads DGGITQSPKYLFRKEGQNVTLSCEQNLNHDAMYWYRQDPGQGLRLIYYSQIVNDFQKGDIAEGYSVSREKKESFPLTVTSAQKNPTAFYLCASSILPGLPMNTEAFFGQGTRLTVV.

The chain links TRBV5-6 to TRBJ1-2; 7 positions agree with TRBD1. CDR1 and CDR2 from the germline V gene are SGHDT and YYEEEE. This CDR3 region has 14 residues. V lost 3 bases and J lost 2; bases outside the gene matches: 4. This chain's CDR3 is CASSYGTANYGYTF. The DNA for the CDR3 is TGTGCCAGCAGCTATGGGACAGCAAACTATGGCTACACCTTC.